This entry is about one T cell receptor beta chain. These data come from a study of T-cell reconstitution after alpha-beta-depleted transplantation in children. The authors prepared the TCRbeta library with unique molecular identifiers. TCRdb processed the PCR reads anew with MiXCR; each CDR3 protein has one entry. The sample holds just over 350,000 distinct CDR3 sequences; 10% to 15% are singletons and the top ten take around 4.5%. This CDR3 spans 15 amino acids. Unmatched junction bases numbered 3, after V lost 1 base and J lost 3 bases. Germline CDR1 is SGHTA and CDR2 is FQGNSA. The sequenced sample was PBMCs, obtained from the stem cell graft. This receptor was obtained from a human donor who donated a stem cell graft to a child with Fanconi anemia. V is TRBV7-2 and J is TRBJ2-3; TRBD1 agrees at 8 bases. The CDR3 protein is CASSLDRGNTDTQYF. DNA of the CDR3: TGTGCCAGCAGCTTAGACAGGGGGAATACAGATACGCAGTATTTT. Together with reference TRBV7-2 and TRBJ2-3, the CDR3 gives the full variable domain: GAGVSQSPSNKVTEKGKDVELRCDPISGHTALYWYRQSLGQGLEFLIYFQGNSAPDKSGLPSDRFSAERTGGSVSTLTIQRTQQEDSAVYLCASSLDRGNTDTQYFGPGTRLTVL.